Reported below is one TCR beta chain. The CDR3 is 12 amino acids. Trimming left V 3 bases short and J 10 bases short, with 13 bases between. CDR1 SGHRS and CDR2 YFSETQ come from the germline V gene. TCRdb fed the 5' RACE reads into MiXCR, producing one record per CDR3 protein. The profile shows more than 95,000 distinct CDR3 sequences, under 15% of them singletons. The sample comes from a study of early T cells in non-severe SARS-CoV-2 infection. This chain uses TRBV5-1 with TRBJ1-1; D not resolved. Input material: whole blood. The receptor comes from an adult who was a healthcare worker with PCR-confirmed SARS-CoV-2 infection or an uninfected control (not recorded which). The CDR3 loop is CASSSQGDGAFF. The CDR3 DNA follows: TGCGCCAGCAGCTCGCAAGGCGACGGAGCTTTCTTT.